This is a list of T cell receptor beta chains from one sample in a study of low-dose radiotherapy and immunotherapy resistance in tumors. TCRdb analysed the reads with MiXCR anew, one entry per CDR3 protein. The data contain 57,000 or so distinct CDR3 sequences, approximately 25% of them singletons. The sample here was PBMCs, taken before treatment. These receptors were collected from a male donor with prostate cancer. The conserved cysteine and the conserved F or W are not part of the CDR3 here. The D gene is left open where the match is weak.

D	V	J	CDR3
.	TRBV7-4	TRBJ2-7	ASSQTETSRGGEQY
.	TRBV5-1	TRBJ2-7	ASSFGGQSGRNEQY
.	TRBV19	TRBJ2-1	ASTSSSVEQF
TRBD1	TRBV2	TRBJ1-3	ASRLTGQSSGNTIY
.	TRBV6-6	TRBJ2-7	ASSQNDRSYEQY
TRBD2	TRBV5-1	TRBJ2-1	ASSPTGLAGTEQF
TRBD2	TRBV5-1	TRBJ2-3	ASAGGPNTDTQY
TRBD2	TRBV18	TRBJ2-5	ASSPAVGGAETQY
.	TRBV29-1	TRBJ1-1	SVGEVTEAF
.	TRBV28	TRBJ2-4	AGRGAGGLAKNIQY
.	TRBV5-6	TRBJ1-1	ASSLWYRANTEAF
.	TRBV10-3	TRBJ1-5	AIAGEVGNQPQH
.	TRBV13	TRBJ2-1	ASSEPDGSPYNEQF
.	TRBV28	TRBJ2-1	ASSSATGTFHEQF
TRBD2	TRBV4-2	TRBJ2-5	ASSQEGGGARETQY
TRBD2	TRBV5-4	TRBJ2-3	ASSFGAGSDTQY
.	TRBV6-1	TRBJ2-2	ASSEWVGNTGELF
.	TRBV5-1	TRBJ1-5	ASSLDPLSNQPQH
.	TRBV20-1	TRBJ2-3	SASSGVRDPKTSSTDTQY
TRBD2	TRBV9	TRBJ2-7	ASSVGASGRGNSYEQY
TRBD2	TRBV15	TRBJ2-1	ATSRAIPGTSGYNEQF
.	TRBV18	TRBJ1-1	ASSPRDKTNTEAF
.	TRBV6-5	TRBJ2-2	ASRAKTGELF
TRBD2	TRBV5-1	TRBJ2-3	ASSLGLAAQISTQY
.	TRBV14	TRBJ2-1	ASSPKGAGTPYNEQF
.	TRBV20-1	TRBJ1-2	SHSKAYGYT
.	TRBV7-8	TRBJ2-1	ASSSYTYNEQF
.	TRBV30	TRBJ2-3	AWSLTYTDTQY
.	TRBV3-1	TRBJ1-5	ASSQTSGGNQPQH
TRBD2	TRBV30	TRBJ2-1	AWSSGGGNNEQF
.	TRBV11-2	TRBJ2-2	ASSLGVGGGELF
.	TRBV12-3/TRBV12-4	TRBJ2-2	ASTLAVNTGELF
.	TRBV6-1	TRBJ1-1	ASSELGQGNTEAF
.	TRBV10-3	TRBJ1-5	AISPVENQPQH
.	TRBV30	TRBJ2-6	AWRLRSGANVLT
.	TRBV5-1	TRBJ2-1	ASSTDSPTRNEQF
.	TRBV28	TRBJ2-1	ASSLRMSSSYNEQF
TRBD2	TRBV10-3	TRBJ2-2	AISGTSGRALTGELF
.	TRBV29-1	TRBJ2-1	SVDWAGTPPF
.	TRBV28	TRBJ2-7	ASRGFSYEQY
TRBD1	TRBV5-1	TRBJ2-1	ASSVWDRNNEQF
TRBD1	TRBV7-3	TRBJ2-1	ASSPTTGAYNEQF
.	TRBV10-3	TRBJ1-5	ATAKWGNQPQH
.	TRBV27	TRBJ2-2	ASSLPGSCF
TRBD1	TRBV28	TRBJ1-2	ASSPTRTGGSYGYT
.	TRBV7-8	TRBJ1-5	ASSLRGNQPQH
.	TRBV20-1	TRBJ2-5	SANTGKETQY
.	TRBV12-3/TRBV12-4	TRBJ1-5	ASSLGGGGQPQH
.	TRBV2	TRBJ1-1	ASSEVRDGTEAF
.	TRBV7-2	TRBJ2-2	ASSLYRAFGELF
.	TRBV5-1	TRBJ2-7	ASSLQGVMNEQY
.	TRBV12-3/TRBV12-4	TRBJ1-3	ASSEQGSGNTIY
.	TRBV13	TRBJ1-6	ASRSGSSNSPLH
.	TRBV6-2/TRBV6-3	TRBJ2-1	ASKVGIGEQF
.	TRBV12-3/TRBV12-4	TRBJ1-1	ASSLKGVAF